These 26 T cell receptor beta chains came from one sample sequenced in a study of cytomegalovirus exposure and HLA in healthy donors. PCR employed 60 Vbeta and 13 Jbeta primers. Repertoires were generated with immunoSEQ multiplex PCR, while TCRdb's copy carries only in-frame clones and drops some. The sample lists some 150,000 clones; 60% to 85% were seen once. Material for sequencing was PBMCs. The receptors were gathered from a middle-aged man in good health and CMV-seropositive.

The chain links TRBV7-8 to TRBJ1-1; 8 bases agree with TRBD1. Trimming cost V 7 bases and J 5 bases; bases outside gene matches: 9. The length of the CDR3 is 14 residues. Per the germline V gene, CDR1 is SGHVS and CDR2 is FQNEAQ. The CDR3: CASNHGQGGTEAFF. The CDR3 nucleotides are TGTGCCAGCAACCACGGACAGGGAGGGACTGAAGCTTTCTTT.

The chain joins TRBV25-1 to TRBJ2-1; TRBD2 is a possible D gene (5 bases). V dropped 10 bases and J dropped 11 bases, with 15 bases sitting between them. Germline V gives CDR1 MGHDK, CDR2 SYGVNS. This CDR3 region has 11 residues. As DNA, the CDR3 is TGTGCCACCCAAACATGGGAGAAGCAGTTCTTC. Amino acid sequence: CATQTWEKQFF.

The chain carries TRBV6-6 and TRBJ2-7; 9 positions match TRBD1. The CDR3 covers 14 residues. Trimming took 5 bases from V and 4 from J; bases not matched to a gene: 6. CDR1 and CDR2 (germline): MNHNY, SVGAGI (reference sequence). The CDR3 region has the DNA TGTGCCAGCAGTCGGGGACAGGGAAAGTACGAGCAGTACTTC. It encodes CASSRGQGKYEQYF.

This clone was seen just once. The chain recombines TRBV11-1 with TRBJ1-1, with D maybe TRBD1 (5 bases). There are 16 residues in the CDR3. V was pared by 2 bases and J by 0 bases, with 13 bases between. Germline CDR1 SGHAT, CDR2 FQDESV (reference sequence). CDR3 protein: CASSLFGGVMNTEAFF. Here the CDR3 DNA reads TGTGCCAGCAGCTTATTTGGGGGGGTGATGAACACTGAAGCTTTCTTT. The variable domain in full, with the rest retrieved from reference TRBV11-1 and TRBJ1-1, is EAEVAQSPRYKITEKSQAVAFWCDPISGHATLYWYRQILGQGPELLVQFQDESVVDDSQLPKDRFSAERLKGVDSTLKIQPAELGDSAMYLCASSLFGGVMNTEAFFGQGTRLTVV.

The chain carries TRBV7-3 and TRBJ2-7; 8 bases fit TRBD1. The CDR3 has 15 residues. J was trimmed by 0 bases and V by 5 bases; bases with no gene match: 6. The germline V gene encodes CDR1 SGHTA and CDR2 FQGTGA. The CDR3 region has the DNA TGTGCCAGCAGCCCCCAGGGGGCTCTCTCCTACGAGCAGTACTTC. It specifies CASSPQGALSYEQYF.

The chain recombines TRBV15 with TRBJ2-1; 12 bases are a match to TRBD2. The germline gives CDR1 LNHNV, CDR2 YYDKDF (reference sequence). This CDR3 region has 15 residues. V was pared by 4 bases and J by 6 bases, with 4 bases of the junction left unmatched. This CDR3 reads CATSNPSGRANEQFF. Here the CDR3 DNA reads TGTGCCACCAGCAACCCTAGCGGGAGGGCCAATGAGCAGTTCTTC.

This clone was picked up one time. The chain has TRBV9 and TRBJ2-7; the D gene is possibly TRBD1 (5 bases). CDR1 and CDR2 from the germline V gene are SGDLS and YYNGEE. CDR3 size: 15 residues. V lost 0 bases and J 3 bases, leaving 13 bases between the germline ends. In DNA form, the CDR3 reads TGTGCCAGCAGCGTAGACGCAGGGCTGCTCTACGAGCAGTACTTC. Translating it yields CASSVDAGLLYEQYF.

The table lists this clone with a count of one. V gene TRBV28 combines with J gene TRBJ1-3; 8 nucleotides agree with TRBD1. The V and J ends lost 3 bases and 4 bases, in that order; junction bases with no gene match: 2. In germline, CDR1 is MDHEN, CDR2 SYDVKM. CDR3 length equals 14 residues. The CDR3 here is CASSLDREGNTIYF. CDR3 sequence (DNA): TGTGCCAGCAGTTTGGACAGGGAAGGAAACACCATATATTTT.

CDR3 residues: CASSSKPYRQGAGVDTQYF. The CDR3, as DNA: TGTGCCAGCAGCTCCAAACCTTATAGACAGGGGGCTGGGGTAGATACGCAGTATTTT. V is TRBV7-2 and J is TRBJ2-3, with 10 bases aligning to TRBD1. V lost 4 bases to trimming and J lost 5 bases; unmatched junction nucleotides: 18. CDR1 SGHTA and CDR2 FQGNSA come from the germline V gene. This CDR3 is built from 19 residues.

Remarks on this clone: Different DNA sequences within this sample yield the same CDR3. The CDR3 loop reads CASRDGLAGEHNEQFF. DNA for the CDR3: TGTGCCAGCAGAGACGGACTAGCGGGGGAACACAATGAGCAGTTCTTC. This chain connects TRBV5-4 to TRBJ2-1, with 13 bases aligning to TRBD2. The CDR3 runs 16 residues. J gave up 5 bases and V 5 bases, and 7 bases lay outside the gene matches. The germline V gene has CDR1 SGHNT and CDR2 YYREEE (reference sequence).

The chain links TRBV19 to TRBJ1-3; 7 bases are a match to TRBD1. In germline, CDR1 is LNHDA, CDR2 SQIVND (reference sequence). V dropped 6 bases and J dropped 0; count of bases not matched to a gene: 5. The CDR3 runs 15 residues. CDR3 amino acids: CASRTTGASGNTIYF. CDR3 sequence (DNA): TGTGCCAGTAGGACTACAGGGGCCTCTGGAAACACCATATATTTT. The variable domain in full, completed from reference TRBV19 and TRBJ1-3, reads DGGITQSPKYLFRKEGQNVTLSCEQNLNHDAMYWYRQDPGQGLRLIYYSQIVNDFQKGDIAEGYSVSREKKESFPLTVTSAQKNPTAFYLCASRTTGASGNTIYFGEGSWLTVV.

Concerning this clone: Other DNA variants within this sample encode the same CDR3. This CDR3 is CASSEQGTSTDTQYF. The CDR3 DNA reads as TGTGCCAGCAGTGAGCAGGGAACTAGCACAGATACGCAGTATTTT. The chain recombines TRBV2 with TRBJ2-3; perhaps TRBD1 as D (5 bases). The CDR3 has 15 residues. Germline V CDR1 and CDR2: SNHLY, FYNNEI. Trimming removed 3 bases at V and 0 bases at J, with 10 bases between.

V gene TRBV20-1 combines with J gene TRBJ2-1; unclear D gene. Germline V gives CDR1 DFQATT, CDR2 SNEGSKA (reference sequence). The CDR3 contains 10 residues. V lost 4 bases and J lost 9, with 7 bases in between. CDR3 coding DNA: TGCAGTGCTATAGAGGCTGAGCAGTTCTTC. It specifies CSAIEAEQFF.

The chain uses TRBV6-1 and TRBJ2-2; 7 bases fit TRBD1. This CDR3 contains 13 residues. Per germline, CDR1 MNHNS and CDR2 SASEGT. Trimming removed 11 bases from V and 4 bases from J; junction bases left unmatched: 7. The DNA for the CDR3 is TGTGCCTCCGACAGGGTAGGCACCGGGGAGCTGTTTTTT. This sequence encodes CASDRVGTGELFF.

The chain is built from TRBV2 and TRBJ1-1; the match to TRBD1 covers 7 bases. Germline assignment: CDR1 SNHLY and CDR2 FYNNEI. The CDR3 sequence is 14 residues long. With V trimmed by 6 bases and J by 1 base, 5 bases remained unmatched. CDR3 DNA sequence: TGTGCCAGCAGAGAGGGGGCGCGGAACACTGAAGCTTTCTTT. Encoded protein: CASREGARNTEAFF. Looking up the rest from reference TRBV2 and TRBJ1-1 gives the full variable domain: EPEVTQTPSHQVTQMGQEVILRCVPISNHLYFYWYRQILGQKVEFLVSFYNNEISEKSEIFDDQFSVERPDGSNFTLKIRSTKLEDSAMYFCASREGARNTEAFFGQGTRLTVV.

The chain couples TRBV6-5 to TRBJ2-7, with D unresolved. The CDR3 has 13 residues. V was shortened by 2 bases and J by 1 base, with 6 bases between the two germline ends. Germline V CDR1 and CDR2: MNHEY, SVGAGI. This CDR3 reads CASSYEESYEQYF. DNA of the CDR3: TGTGCCAGCAGTTACGAGGAGTCCTACGAGCAGTACTTC.

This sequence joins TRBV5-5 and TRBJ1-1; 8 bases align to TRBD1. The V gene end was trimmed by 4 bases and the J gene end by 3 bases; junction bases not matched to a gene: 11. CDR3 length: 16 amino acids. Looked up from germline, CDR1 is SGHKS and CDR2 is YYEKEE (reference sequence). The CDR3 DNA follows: TGTGCCAGCAGCCCCGGACAGGGAAGAATGGACACTGAAGCTTTCTTT. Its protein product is CASSPGQGRMDTEAFF.

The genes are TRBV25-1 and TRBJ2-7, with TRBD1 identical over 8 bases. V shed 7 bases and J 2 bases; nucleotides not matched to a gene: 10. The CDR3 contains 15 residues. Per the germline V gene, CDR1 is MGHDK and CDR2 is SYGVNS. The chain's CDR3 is CASTAPTGEPYEQYF. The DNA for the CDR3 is TGTGCCAGCACCGCCCCGACAGGGGAACCCTACGAGCAGTACTTC.

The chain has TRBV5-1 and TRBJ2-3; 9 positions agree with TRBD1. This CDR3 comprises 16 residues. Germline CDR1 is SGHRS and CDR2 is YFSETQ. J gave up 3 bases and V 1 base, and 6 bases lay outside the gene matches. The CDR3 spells CASSLLWDRETDTQYF. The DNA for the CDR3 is TGCGCCAGCAGCTTGTTATGGGACAGGGAGACAGATACGCAGTATTTT.

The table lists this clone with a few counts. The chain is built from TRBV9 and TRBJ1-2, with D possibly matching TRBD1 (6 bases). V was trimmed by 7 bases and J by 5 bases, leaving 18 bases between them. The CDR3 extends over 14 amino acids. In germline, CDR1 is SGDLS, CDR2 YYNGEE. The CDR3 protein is CASARDTALYGYTF. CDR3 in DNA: TGTGCCAGCGCCCGGGACACAGCTTTATATGGCTACACCTTC.

Here the CDR3 reads CASSFGVSSYNEQFF. In DNA, the CDR3 is TGTGCCAGCAGCTTCGGAGTAAGCTCCTACAATGAGCAGTTCTTC. V usage is TRBV5-6 and J usage is TRBJ2-1; no clear D. The CDR3 is 15 residues long. Germline CDR1 SGHDT, CDR2 YYEEEE. With 2 bases removed from V and 0 bases from J, the gap between germline ends came to 9 bases.

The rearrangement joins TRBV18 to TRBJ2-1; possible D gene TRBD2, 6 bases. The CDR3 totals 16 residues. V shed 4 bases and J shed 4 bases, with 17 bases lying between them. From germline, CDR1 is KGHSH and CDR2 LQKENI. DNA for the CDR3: TGTGCCAGCTCACTTCCTGCTAGCGTCGGGTACAATGAGCAGTTCTTC. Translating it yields CASSLPASVGYNEQFF.

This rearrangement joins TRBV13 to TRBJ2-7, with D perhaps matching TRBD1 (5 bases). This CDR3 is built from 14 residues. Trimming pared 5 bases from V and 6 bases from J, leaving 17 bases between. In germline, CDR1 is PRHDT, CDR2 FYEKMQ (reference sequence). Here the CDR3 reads CASSRIQGSTEQYF. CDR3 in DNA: TGTGCCAGCAGCCGGATTCAGGGTTCTACCGAGCAGTACTTC.

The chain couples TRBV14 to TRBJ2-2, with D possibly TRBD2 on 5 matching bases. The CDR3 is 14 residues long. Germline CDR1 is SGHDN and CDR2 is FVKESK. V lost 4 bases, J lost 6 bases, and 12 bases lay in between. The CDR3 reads CASSRVRGPGELFF. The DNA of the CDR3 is TGTGCCAGCAGCCGGGTTCGGGGTCCCGGGGAGCTGTTTTTT.

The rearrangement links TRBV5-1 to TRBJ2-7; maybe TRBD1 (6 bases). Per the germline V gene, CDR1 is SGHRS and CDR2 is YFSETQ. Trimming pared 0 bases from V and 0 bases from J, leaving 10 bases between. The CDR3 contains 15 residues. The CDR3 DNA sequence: TGCGCCAGCAGCTTGGCAGGGGTAAACTCCTACGAGCAGTACTTC. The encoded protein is CASSLAGVNSYEQYF. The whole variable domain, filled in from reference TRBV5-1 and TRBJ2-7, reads KAGVTQTPRYLIKTRGQQVTLSCSPISGHRSVSWYQQTPGQGLQFLFEYFSETQRNKGNFPGRFSGRQFSNSRSEMNVSTLELGDSALYLCASSLAGVNSYEQYFGPGTRLTVT.

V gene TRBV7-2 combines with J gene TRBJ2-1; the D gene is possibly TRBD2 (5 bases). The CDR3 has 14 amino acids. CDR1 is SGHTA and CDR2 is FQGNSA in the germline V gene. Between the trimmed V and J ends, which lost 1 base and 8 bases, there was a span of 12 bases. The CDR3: CASSLGWERDEQFF. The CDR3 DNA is TGTGCCAGCAGCTTAGGTTGGGAGAGGGATGAGCAGTTCTTC.